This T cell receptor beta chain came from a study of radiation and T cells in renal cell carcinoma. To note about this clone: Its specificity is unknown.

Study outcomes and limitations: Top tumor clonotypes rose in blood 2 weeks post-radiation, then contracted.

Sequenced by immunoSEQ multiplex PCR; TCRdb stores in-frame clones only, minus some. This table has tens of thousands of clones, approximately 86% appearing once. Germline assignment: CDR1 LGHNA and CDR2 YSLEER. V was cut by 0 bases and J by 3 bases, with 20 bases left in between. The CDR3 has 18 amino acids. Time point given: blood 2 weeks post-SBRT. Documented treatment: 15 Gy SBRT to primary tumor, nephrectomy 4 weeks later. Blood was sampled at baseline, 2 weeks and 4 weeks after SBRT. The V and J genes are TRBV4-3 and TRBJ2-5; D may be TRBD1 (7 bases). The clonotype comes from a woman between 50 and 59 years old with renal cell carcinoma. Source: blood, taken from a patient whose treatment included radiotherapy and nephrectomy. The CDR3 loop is CASSQDSRDSPLKETQYF. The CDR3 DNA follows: TGCGCCAGCAGCCAAGATTCGCGGGACAGTCCTCTTAAAGAGACCCAGTACTTC.